This TCR beta chain is drawn from a study of blood T cell repertoires in COVID-19. Across the study: The analysed material was cDNA or gDNA that came from T cells, B-cell-depleted T cells, or PBMCs.

Methods used by the authors: Amplification from reference gene primers served as the basis for estimated nucleated cell counts. The method was immunoSEQ multiplex PCR; TCRdb's version includes in-frame clones alone and lacks a portion of them. From that table come the V and J calls and clone size; the DNA was used to work out D and trimming. The table records 140,000 to 150,000 clones, roughly 90% of them present only once. Germline V CDR1 and CDR2: SGHNT, YYREEE (reference sequence). The CDR3 totals 16 residues. The V and J ends lost 4 bases and 8 bases, in that order; junction bases with no gene match: 9. This clone was found once. Recruits, aged about 18 to 89 years, lived in 24 US areas.

The sample was PBMCs or T cells enriched from blood (not recorded which). The chain couples TRBV5-4 to TRBJ1-6; 10 nucleotides agree with TRBD1. The source of this sequence is a woman in her 30s with acute COVID-19. The CDR3 DNA follows: TGTGCCAGCAGCAGCCCTGACAGGGGGCAGGATTCACCCCTCCACTTT. Translation gives CASSSPDRGQDSPLHF. Using reference TRBV5-4 and TRBJ1-6 for the parts outside the CDR3, the full variable domain is ETGVTQSPTHLIKTRGQQVTLRCSSQSGHNTVSWYQQALGQGPQFIFQYYREEENGRGNFPPRFSGLQFPNYSSELNVNALELDDSALYLCASSSPDRGQDSPLHFGNGTRLTVT.